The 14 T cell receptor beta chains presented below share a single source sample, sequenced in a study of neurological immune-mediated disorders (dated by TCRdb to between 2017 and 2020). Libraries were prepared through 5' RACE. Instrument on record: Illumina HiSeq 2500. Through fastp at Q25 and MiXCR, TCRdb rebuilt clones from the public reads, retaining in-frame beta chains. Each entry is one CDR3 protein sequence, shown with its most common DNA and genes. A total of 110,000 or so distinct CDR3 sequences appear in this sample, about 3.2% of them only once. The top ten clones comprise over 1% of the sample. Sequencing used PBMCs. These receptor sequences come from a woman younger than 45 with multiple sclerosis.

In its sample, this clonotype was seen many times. The DNA of the CDR3 is TGCAGCGTGGGGGACAGCCGGGGAGGCACCATATATTTT. Translation: CSVGDSRGGTIYF. The chain combines TRBV29-1 with TRBJ1-3, with 7 bases lining up with TRBD1. In germline, CDR1 is SQVTM, CDR2 ANQGSEA. The V gene end was trimmed by 6 bases and the J gene end by 9 bases; junction bases not matched to a gene: 11. The CDR3 loop spans 13 amino acids. The full variable domain, rest sourced from reference TRBV29-1 and TRBJ1-3, is SAVISQKPSRDICQRGTSLTIQCQVDSQVTMMFWYRQQPGQSLTLIATANQGSEATYESGFVIDKFPISRPNLTFSTLTVSNMSPEDSSIYLCSVGDSRGGTIYFGEGSWLTVV.

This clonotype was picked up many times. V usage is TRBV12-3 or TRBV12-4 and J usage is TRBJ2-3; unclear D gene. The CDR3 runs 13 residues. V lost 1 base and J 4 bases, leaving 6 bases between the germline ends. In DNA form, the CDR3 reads TGTGCCAGCAGTTTAGGGTCTGCAGATACGCAGTATTTT. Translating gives CASSLGSADTQYF.

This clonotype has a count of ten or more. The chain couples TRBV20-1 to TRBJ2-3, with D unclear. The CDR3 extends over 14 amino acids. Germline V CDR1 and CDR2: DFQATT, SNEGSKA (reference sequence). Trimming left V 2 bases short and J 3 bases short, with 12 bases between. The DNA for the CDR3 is TGCAGTGCTAGACCCGGGTGGATGACAGATACGCAGTATTTT. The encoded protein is CSARPGWMTDTQYF.

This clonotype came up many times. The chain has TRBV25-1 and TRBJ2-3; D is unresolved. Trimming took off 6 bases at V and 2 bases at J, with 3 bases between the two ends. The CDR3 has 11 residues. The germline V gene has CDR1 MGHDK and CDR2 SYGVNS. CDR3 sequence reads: CASRITDTQYF. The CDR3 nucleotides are TGTGCCAGCAGAATCACAGATACGCAGTATTTT.

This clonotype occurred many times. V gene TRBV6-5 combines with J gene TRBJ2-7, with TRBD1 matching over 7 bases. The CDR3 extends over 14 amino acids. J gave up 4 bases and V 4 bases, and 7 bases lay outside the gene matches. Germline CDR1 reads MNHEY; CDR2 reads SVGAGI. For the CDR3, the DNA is TGTGCCAGCAGTTCCTCGACAGGGTGGTACGAGCAGTACTTC. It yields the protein CASSSSTGWYEQYF.

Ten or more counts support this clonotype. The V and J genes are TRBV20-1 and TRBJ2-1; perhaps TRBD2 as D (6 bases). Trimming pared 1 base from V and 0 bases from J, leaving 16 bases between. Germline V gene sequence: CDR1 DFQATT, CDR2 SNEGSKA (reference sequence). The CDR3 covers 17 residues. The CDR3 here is CSARALSGLDSYNEQFF. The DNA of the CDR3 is TGCAGTGCTAGAGCCCTCAGCGGGCTCGACTCCTACAATGAGCAGTTCTTC.

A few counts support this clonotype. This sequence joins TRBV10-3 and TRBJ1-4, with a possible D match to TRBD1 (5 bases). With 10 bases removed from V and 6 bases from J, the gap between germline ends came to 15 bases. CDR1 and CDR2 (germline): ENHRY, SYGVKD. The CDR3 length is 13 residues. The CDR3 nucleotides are TGTGCCACCCAAGAGAGACAGTATGAAAAACTGTTTTTT. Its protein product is CATQERQYEKLFF.

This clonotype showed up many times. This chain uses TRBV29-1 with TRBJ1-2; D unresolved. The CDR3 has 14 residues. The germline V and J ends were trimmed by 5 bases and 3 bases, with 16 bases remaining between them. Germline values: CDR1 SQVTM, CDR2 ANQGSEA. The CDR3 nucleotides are TGCAGCGTTTATCGCCGTACAGATGACTATGGCTACACCTTC. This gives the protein CSVYRRTDDYGYTF.

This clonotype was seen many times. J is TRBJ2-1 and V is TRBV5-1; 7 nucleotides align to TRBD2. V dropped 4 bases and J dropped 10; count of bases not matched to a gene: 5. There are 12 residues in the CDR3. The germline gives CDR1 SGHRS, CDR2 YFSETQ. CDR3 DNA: TGCGCCAGCAGCGAGGGGAGGGAGGAGCAGTTCTTC. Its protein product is CASSEGREEQFF.

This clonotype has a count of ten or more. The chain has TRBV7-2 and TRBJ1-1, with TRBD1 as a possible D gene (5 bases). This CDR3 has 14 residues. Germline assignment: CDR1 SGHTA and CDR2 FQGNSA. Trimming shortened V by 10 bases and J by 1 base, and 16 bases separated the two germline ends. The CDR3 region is CATLVGTENTEAFF. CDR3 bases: TGTGCCACTCTTGTGGGGACGGAGAACACTGAAGCTTTCTTT.

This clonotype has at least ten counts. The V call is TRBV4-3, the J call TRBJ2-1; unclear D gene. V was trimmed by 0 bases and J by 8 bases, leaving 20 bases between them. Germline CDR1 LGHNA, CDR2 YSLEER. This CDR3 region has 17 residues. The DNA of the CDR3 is TGCGCCAGCAGCCAAGACCCCGTCGGGTTAGATCGCTATGAGCAGTTCTTC. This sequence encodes CASSQDPVGLDRYEQFF.

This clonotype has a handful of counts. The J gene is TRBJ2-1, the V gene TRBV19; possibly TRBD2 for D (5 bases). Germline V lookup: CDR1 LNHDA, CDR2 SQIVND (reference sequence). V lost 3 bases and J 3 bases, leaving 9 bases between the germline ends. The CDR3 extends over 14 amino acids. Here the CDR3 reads CASSIPRGYNEQFF. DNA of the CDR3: TGTGCCAGTAGTATTCCCCGGGGCTACAATGAGCAGTTCTTC.

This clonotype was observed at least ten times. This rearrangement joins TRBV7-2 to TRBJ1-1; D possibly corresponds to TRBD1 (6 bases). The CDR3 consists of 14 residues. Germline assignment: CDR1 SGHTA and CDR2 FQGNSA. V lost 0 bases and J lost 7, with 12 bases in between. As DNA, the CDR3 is TGTGCCAGCAGCTTAGCGGGAGGGGGGGATGAAGCTTTCTTT. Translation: CASSLAGGGDEAFF.

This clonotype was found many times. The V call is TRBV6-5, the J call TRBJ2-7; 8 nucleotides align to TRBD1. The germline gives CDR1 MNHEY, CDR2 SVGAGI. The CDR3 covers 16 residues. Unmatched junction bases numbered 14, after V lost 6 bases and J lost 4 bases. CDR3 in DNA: TGTGCCAGCAGATCCGACCTGGCAGGGGGCGCGTACGAGCAGTACTTC. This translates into CASRSDLAGGAYEQYF.